Listed here are 22 T cell receptor beta chains from one sample, sequenced in a study of Ad26.COV2.S vaccination and SARS-CoV-2 variants. Treatment in this sample: 15 to 20 received Ad26.COV2.S at low or high dose, single or two shots; about 5 received placebo; per-sample allocation not given. Day 63 after the first vaccine or placebo injection was the time point for sampling. Assay: immunoSEQ multiplex PCR; the TCRdb copy retains only in-frame clones and omits some. The sample consists of about 400,000 clones, 83% of them appearing once. The material sequenced was peripheral blood, taken in a trial of Ad26.COV2.S vaccine versus placebo. Receptor source: a person between 18 and 59 years old who received the Ad26.COV2.S COVID-19 vaccine or a placebo.

The chain carries TRBV7-3 and TRBJ1-1; D unclear. The CDR3 is 13 amino acids. V was trimmed by 10 bases and J by 1 base, leaving 13 bases between them. Per the germline V gene, CDR1 is SGHTA and CDR2 is FQGTGA. This chain's CDR3 is CATGALGNTEAFF. The CDR3 DNA reads TGTGCCACGGGTGCCTTAGGGAACACTGAAGCTTTCTTT.

The table lists this clone with a few counts. This chain links TRBV5-1 with TRBJ1-1, with unresolved D. Trimming took off 4 bases at V and 0 bases at J, with 13 bases between the two ends. The CDR3 runs 15 residues. Per the germline V gene, CDR1 is SGHRS and CDR2 is YFSETQ. As DNA, the CDR3 is TGCGCCAGCAGCCCCTCGGTGGGGATGAACACTGAAGCTTTCTTT. Translation: CASSPSVGMNTEAFF.

Remarks on this clone: The junction shows a germline mismatch at one end, possibly a read error. The chain employs TRBV19 and TRBJ1-2, with TRBD1 matching over 10 bases. The CDR3 runs to 13 residues. The germline gives CDR1 LNHDA, CDR2 SQIVND (reference sequence). Here the CDR3 DNA reads TGTGCCAGTAGTGCCGGGACAGGGGTCCTGGCGGCCTTC. This sequence encodes CASSAGTGVLAAF.

This chain joins TRBV7-9 and TRBJ1-4; 8 bases agree with TRBD1. V shed 5 bases and J 8 bases; nucleotides not matched to a gene: 10. The CDR3 is 15 residues long. Germline V lookup: CDR1 SEHNR, CDR2 FQNEAQ (reference sequence). CDR3 coding DNA: TGTGCCAGCAGCCCAAGACAGGGGACGAAAGAAAAACTGTTTTTT. Protein: CASSPRQGTKEKLFF.

The rearrangement links TRBV5-4 to TRBJ1-1; the D gene is possibly TRBD1 (5 bases). The CDR3 totals 12 residues. Germline V lookup: CDR1 SGHNT, CDR2 YYREEE (reference sequence). The V and J ends lost 3 bases and 4 bases respectively, with 7 bases between them. As DNA, the CDR3 is TGTGCCAGCAGCTGGGGGTCCACTGAAGCTTTCTTT. This gives the protein CASSWGSTEAFF.

DNA of the CDR3: TGCGCCAGCAGATCCCCCGCAACCTACGAGCAGTACTTC. It translates to CASRSPATYEQYF. The rearrangement joins TRBV5-1 to TRBJ2-7; D is unclear. Trimming left V 5 bases short and J 2 bases short, with 11 bases between. CDR3 length: 13 residues. Germline V gives CDR1 SGHRS, CDR2 YFSETQ.

This chain uses TRBV18 with TRBJ1-1; D ambiguous. This CDR3 region has 12 residues. V lost 3 bases and J 6 bases, leaving 8 bases between the germline ends. CDR1 and CDR2 (germline): KGHSH, LQKENI. CDR3: CASSPKRAEAFF. Written as DNA, the CDR3 is TGTGCCAGCTCACCTAAGAGGGCTGAAGCTTTCTTT.

This chain joins TRBV12-5 and TRBJ1-1, with 8 bases that match TRBD1. V lost 1 base, J lost 1 base, and 5 bases stayed unmatched. Per germline, CDR1 LGHNT and CDR2 FRNRAP. This CDR3 is built from 16 residues. Here the CDR3 reads CASGLDAGQGNTEAFF. CDR3 DNA sequence: TGTGCTAGTGGTTTGGACGCTGGACAGGGGAACACTGAAGCTTTCTTT.

The chain couples TRBV29-1 to TRBJ2-5; the match to TRBD1 covers 10 bases. The CDR3 runs 13 residues. V gave up 7 bases and J gave up 7 bases; unmatched junction bases: 9. CDR1 is SQVTM, CDR2 ANQGSEA, per germline. The CDR3 DNA follows: TGCAGCGCCCGACAGGGGGCATTTGGGACCCAGTACTTC. It codes for CSARQGAFGTQYF.

The rearrangement joins TRBV20-1 to TRBJ2-1; possible D gene TRBD1, 5 bases. Germline CDR1 reads DFQATT; CDR2 reads SNEGSKA (reference sequence). Trimming removed 6 bases from V and 7 bases from J, with 7 bases in between. The CDR3 consists of 10 residues. The CDR3 protein is CSAPGNEQFF. DNA of the CDR3: TGCAGTGCCCCAGGGAATGAGCAGTTCTTC.

On this clone: One base away lies a much larger clone, so this may be a sequencing read error. This sequence joins TRBV4-2 and TRBJ2-2; TRBD2 matches 10 bases. This CDR3 is 15 amino acids long. Germline V gene sequence: CDR1 LGHNA, CDR2 YNFKEQ. Written as DNA, the CDR3 is TGTACCAGCAGCCAAGGGACTAGCGACACCGGGGAGCTGTTTTTT. It codes for CTSSQGTSDTGELFF.

The V and J genes are TRBV29-1 and TRBJ2-7; D is possibly TRBD2 (6 bases). Trimming removed 6 bases at V and 2 bases at J, with 14 bases between. Germline V lookup: CDR1 SQVTM, CDR2 ANQGSEA. The CDR3 sequence is 13 residues long. This CDR3 is CSVVSSDTYEQYF. Here the CDR3 DNA reads TGCAGCGTCGTCTCTAGCGACACCTACGAGCAGTACTTC.

This clone has a single count. V gene TRBV7-2 combines with J gene TRBJ1-2; 9 bases line up with TRBD1. Germline V lookup: CDR1 SGHTA, CDR2 FQGNSA. The length of the CDR3 is 16 residues. The V segment lost 7 bases and the J segment 5 bases; nucleotides outside the gene matches: 14. CDR3 nucleotide sequence: TGTGCCAGCACCAACCTGCGGGACAGGGCCCTATATGGCTACACCTTC. This encodes CASTNLRDRALYGYTF.

The rearrangement links TRBV7-9 to TRBJ1-1; D is unclear. There are 14 residues in the CDR3. The germline V gene encodes CDR1 SEHNR and CDR2 FQNEAQ (reference sequence). The V gene lost 3 bases and the J gene lost 3 bases, with 11 bases spanning the gap. In nucleotides, the CDR3 is TGTGCCAGCAGCTTTCTGGGCGGATACACTGAAGCTTTCTTT. It yields the protein CASSFLGGYTEAFF.

V is TRBV11-3 and J is TRBJ2-7, with a weak D call TRBD1 (5 bases). This CDR3 region has 13 residues. Germline CDR1 SGHNT, CDR2 YENEEA. V lost 3 bases, J lost 3 bases, and 9 bases lay in between. The DNA for the CDR3 is TGTGCCAGCAGCTTTGACAGCGTCTACGAGCAGTACTTC. It encodes CASSFDSVYEQYF.

The rearrangement joins TRBV7-2 to TRBJ2-7; 9 nucleotides line up with TRBD2. Germline V CDR1 and CDR2: SGHTA, FQGNSA. The V segment lost 3 bases and the J segment 4 bases; nucleotides outside the gene matches: 7. CDR3 length equals 15 residues. The CDR3 loop reads CASSFASSGVYEQYF. The DNA for the CDR3 is TGTGCCAGCAGCTTCGCGTCTAGCGGGGTTTACGAGCAGTACTTC.

This chain joins TRBV19 and TRBJ2-2; 8 bases are shared with TRBD2. Germline CDR1 is LNHDA and CDR2 is SQIVND (reference sequence). With 6 bases clipped from V and 4 bases from J, the junction kept 4 bases outside the gene matches. The CDR3 runs to 14 residues. The CDR3 DNA sequence: TGTGCCAGTAGCGGGAGGGTCGGCACCGGGGAGCTGTTTTTT. Encoded protein: CASSGRVGTGELFF.

The chain carries TRBV29-1 and TRBJ2-3; no definite D call. Germline V lookup: CDR1 SQVTM, CDR2 ANQGSEA. V was shortened by 7 bases and J by 2 bases, with 4 bases between the two germline ends. CDR3 length equals 10 residues. The CDR3, as DNA: TGCAGCGCAGACACAGATACGCAGTATTTT. Encoded protein: CSADTDTQYF.

The genes are TRBV7-9 and TRBJ1-2; TRBD1 matches 10 bases. V shed 5 bases, J shed 5 bases, and the junction held 2 bases outside the gene matches. CDR1 is SEHNR and CDR2 is FQNEAQ in the germline V gene (reference sequence). This CDR3 contains 13 residues. CDR3 in DNA: TGTGCCAGCAGCCCGGGACAGGGGTATGGCTACACCTTC. It yields the protein CASSPGQGYGYTF. Complete variable domain (other parts from reference TRBV7-9 and TRBJ1-2): DTGVSQNPRHKITKRGQNVTFRCDPISEHNRLYWYRQTLGQGPEFLTYFQNEAQLEKSRLLSDRFSAERPKGSFSTLEIQRTEQGDSAMYLCASSPGQGYGYTFGSGTRLTVV.

The chain employs TRBV4-2 and TRBJ2-7, with 8 bases matching TRBD2. The CDR3 loop spans 14 amino acids. Looked up from germline, CDR1 is LGHNA and CDR2 is YNFKEQ. With V trimmed by 3 bases and J by 4 bases, 5 bases remained unmatched. CDR3 coding DNA: TGTGCCAGCAGCCAGGAACTAGCGGTTTACGAGCAGTACTTC. Translated: CASSQELAVYEQYF.

The V gene is TRBV10-3, the J gene TRBJ2-5; D is unresolved. V was clipped by 3 bases and J by 4 bases, with 15 bases between them. Germline V CDR1 and CDR2: ENHRY, SYGVKD. The CDR3 totals 15 residues. The DNA of the CDR3 is TGTGCCATCAGTGAAGGCTTAATTCTGGTAGAGACCCAGTACTTC. Its translation is CAISEGLILVETQYF.

This chain links TRBV6-5 with TRBJ1-1; 8 bases are a match to TRBD1. The CDR3 runs to 15 residues. In germline, CDR1 is MNHEY, CDR2 SVGAGI. V lost 4 bases, J lost 3 bases, and 7 bases stayed unmatched. CDR3 residues: CASSSHRGDDTEAFF. The CDR3 nucleotides read TGTGCCAGCAGTTCCCACAGGGGGGATGACACTGAAGCTTTCTTT.